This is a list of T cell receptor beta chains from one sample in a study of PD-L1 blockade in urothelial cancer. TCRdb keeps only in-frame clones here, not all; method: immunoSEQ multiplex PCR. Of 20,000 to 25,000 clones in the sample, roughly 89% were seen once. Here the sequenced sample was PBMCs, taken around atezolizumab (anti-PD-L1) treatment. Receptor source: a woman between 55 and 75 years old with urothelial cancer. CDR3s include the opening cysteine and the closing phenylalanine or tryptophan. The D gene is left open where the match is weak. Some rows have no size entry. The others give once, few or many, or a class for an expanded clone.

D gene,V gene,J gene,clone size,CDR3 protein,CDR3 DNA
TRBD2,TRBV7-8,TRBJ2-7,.,CASIGREAGEQYF,TGTGCCAGCATTGGGCGGGAGGCTGGAGAGCAGTACTTC
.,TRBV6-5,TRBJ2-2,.,CASSPVKGWTGELFF,TGTGCCAGCAGCCCCGTAAAGGGGTGGACCGGGGAGCTGTTTTTT
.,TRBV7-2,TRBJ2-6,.,CASSPAANSGANVLTF,TGTGCCAGCAGCCCCGCCGCGAACTCTGGGGCCAACGTCCTGACTTTC
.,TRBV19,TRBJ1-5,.,CASSILAGNQPQHF,TGTGCCAGTAGTATACTGGCAGGCAATCAGCCCCAGCATTTT
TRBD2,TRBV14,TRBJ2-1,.,CASSQGRLAGSYYNEQFF,TGTGCCAGCAGCCAAGGACGGCTAGCGGGATCTTACTACAATGAGCAGTTCTTC
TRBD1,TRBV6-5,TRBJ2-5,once,CASSYPQGTRETQYF,TGTGCCAGCAGTTACCCACAGGGGACGCGGGAGACCCAGTACTTC
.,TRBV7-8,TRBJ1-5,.,CASSFGRDQPQHF,TGTGCCAGCAGCTTTGGCAGGGATCAGCCCCAGCATTTT
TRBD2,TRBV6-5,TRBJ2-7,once,CASSLGLADSYEQYF,TGTGCCAGCAGTTTAGGACTAGCGGACTCCTACGAGCAGTACTTC
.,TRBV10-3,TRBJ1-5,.,CAIKDGGNQPQHF,TGTGCCATCAAGGATGGAGGCAATCAGCCCCAGCATTTT
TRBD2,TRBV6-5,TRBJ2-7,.,CASSYGTSGRVEQYF,TGTGCCAGCAGTTACGGGACTAGCGGGAGGGTGGAGCAGTACTTC
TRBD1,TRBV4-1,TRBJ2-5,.,CASSPPTGMVETQYF,TGCGCCAGCAGCCCGCCGACAGGGATGGTAGAGACCCAGTACTTC
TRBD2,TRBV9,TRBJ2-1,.,CASSALAGGTYNEQFF,TGTGCCAGCAGCGCTCTAGCGGGAGGGACCTACAATGAGCAGTTCTTC
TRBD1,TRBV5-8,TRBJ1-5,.,CASSLIPGQGSNQPQHF,TGTGCCAGCAGCCTTATACCGGGACAGGGAAGCAATCAGCCCCAGCATTTT
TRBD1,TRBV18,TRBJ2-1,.,CASSSPRGYSYNEQFF,TGTGCCAGCTCCTCTCCCAGGGGGTACTCCTACAATGAGCAGTTCTTC
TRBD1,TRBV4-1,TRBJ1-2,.,CASSHQQGYHGYTF,TGCGCCAGCAGCCACCAACAGGGGTATCATGGCTACACCTTC
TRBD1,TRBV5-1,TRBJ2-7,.,CASSFQGQGYEQYF,TGCGCCAGCAGCTTCCAGGGACAGGGCTACGAGCAGTACTTC
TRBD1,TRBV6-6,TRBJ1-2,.,CASSWDSFYGYTF,TGTGCCAGCAGCTGGGACAGTTTCTATGGCTACACCTTC
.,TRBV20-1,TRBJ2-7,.,CSAPQNEQYF,TGCAGTGCCCCCCAAAACGAGCAGTACTTC
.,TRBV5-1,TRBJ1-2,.,CASSPGQTYGYTF,TGCGCCAGCAGCCCAGGACAGACCTATGGCTACACCTTC
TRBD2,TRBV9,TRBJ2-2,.,CASSVVAGGPTSTGELFF,TGTGCCAGCAGCGTAGTGGCGGGAGGGCCTACGAGCACCGGGGAGCTGTTTTTT
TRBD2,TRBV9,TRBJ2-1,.,CASSVDPAGTYNEQFF,TGTGCCAGCAGCGTAGACCCAGCGGGGACCTACAATGAGCAGTTCTTC
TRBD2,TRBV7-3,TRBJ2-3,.,CASSSGLALDTQYF,TGTGCCAGCAGCTCGGGACTAGCGCTGGATACGCAGTATTTT
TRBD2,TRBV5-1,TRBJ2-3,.,CASSLWASGGTDTQYF,TGCGCCAGCAGCTTGTGGGCTAGCGGGGGTACAGATACGCAGTATTTT
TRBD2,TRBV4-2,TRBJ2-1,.,CASRTSGGGSSYNEQFF,TGTGCCAGCCGAACAAGCGGGGGGGGGAGCTCCTACAATGAGCAGTTCTTC
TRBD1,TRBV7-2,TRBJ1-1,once,CASSSGQPTLNTEAFF,TGTGCCAGCAGCTCGGGACAGCCCACTCTGAACACTGAAGCTTTCTTT
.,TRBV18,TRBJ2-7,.,CASSTDPAGFLDYEQYF,TGTGCCAGCTCAACAGACCCCGCAGGGTTCTTGGACTACGAGCAGTACTTC
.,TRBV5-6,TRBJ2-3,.,CASSLGGGIGTDTQYF,TGTGCCAGCAGCTTAGGTGGCGGGATCGGCACAGATACGCAGTATTTT
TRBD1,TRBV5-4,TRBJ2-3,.,CASSTSTGQSTDTQYF,TGTGCCAGCAGCACCTCGACAGGGCAAAGCACAGATACGCAGTATTTT
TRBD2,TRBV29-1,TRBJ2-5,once,CSVGGSGSGETQYF,TGCAGCGTTGGGGGTAGCGGGAGCGGGGAGACCCAGTACTTC